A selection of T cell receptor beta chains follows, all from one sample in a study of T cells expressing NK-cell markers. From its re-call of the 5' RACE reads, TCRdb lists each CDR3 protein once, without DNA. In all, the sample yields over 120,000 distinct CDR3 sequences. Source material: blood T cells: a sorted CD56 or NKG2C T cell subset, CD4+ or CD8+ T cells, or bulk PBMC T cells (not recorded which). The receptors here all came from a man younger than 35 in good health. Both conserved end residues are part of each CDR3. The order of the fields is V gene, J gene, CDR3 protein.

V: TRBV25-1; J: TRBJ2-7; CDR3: CASSPIGGLKGEQYF
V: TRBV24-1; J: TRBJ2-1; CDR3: CATSDLRDSYNEQFF
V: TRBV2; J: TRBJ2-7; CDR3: CASSSPRDSSYEQYF
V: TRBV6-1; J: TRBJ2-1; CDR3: CASSPVAAGLNEQFF
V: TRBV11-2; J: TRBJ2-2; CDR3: CASSFGYGELFF
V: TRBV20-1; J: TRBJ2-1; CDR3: CSARRTLAGVINEQFF
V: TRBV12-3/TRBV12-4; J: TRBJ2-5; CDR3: CASSLWDRRQETQYF
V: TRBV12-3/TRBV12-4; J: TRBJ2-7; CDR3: CASSLGQGKAYEQYF
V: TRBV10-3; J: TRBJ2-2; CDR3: CAISESSGSGSGELFF
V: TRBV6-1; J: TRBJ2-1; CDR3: CASTLSGDPYNEQFF
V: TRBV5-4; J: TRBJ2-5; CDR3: CASSLLPEQETQYF
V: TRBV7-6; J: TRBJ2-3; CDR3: CASSPVVAGAPGTDTQYF
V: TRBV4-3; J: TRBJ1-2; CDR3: CASSQDIGSRGNGDGYTF
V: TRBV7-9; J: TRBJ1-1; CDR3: CASRAEVPEAFF
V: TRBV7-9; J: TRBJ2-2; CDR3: CASSLRGETGELFF
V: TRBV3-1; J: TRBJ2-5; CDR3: CASSQGGVLGQETQYF
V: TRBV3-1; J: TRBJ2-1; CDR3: CASSLAPNEQFF
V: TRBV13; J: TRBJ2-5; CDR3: CASSLREIQETQYF
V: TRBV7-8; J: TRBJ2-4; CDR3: CASSPTLNIQYF
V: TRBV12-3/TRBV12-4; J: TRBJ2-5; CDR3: CAISTLGGRETQYF
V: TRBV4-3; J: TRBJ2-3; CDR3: CASSSDGSLKDTQYF
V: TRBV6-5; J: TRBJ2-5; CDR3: CASSSGFQETQYF
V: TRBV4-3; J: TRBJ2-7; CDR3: CASSQDGTVASYEQYF
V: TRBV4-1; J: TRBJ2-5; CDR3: CASSQDPAGGPGETQYF
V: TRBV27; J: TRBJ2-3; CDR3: CASSPLVSTDTQYF
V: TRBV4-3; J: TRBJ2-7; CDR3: CASSQGVENYEQYF
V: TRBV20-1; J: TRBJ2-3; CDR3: CSAGGSNLSADTQCF
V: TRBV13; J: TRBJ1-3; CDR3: CASSPGQDSGNTIYF
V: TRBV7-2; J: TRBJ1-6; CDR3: CASSLALNSPLHF
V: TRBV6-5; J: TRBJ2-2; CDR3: CASSYSRLRTGELFF
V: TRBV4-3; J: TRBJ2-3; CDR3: CASSQEGLPTLTDTQYF
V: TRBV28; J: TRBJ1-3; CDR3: CASSFDQAGNTIYF
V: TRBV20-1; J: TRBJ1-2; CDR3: CSARDTVYNGYTF
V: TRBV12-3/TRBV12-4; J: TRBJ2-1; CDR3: CASSPPGGPNSNEQFF
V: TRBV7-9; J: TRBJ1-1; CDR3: CASSFFWTDTEAFF
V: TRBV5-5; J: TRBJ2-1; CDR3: CASSLGGLLNNEQFF
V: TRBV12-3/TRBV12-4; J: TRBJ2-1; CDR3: CASSFVPGANEQFF
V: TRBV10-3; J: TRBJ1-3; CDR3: CAISEAGSGNTIYF
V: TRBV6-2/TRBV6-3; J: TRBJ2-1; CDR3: CASSSGQGLWNEQFF
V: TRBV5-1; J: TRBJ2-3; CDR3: CASSLLEGSGSTTDTQYF
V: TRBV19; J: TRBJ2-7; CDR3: CASKMGGTYEQYF
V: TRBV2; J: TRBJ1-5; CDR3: CASSEDGTGGHQPQHF
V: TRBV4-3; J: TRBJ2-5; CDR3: CASSQVKALRSGETQYF
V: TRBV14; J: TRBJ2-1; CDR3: CASSHEQGFYDEQFF
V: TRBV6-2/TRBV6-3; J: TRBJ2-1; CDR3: CASSYSLAYEQFF
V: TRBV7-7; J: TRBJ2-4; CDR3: CASSSPRDRRNIQYF